The 14 T cell receptor beta chains below come from one sample, sequenced in a study of OX40 agonist ivuxolimab in advanced cancers. The library was produced with the immunoSEQ multiplex PCR assay. TCRdb mirrors the immuneACCESS table, restricted to in-frame sequences. Some clones are absent from its copies; in checked studies, under half trace to an unresolved V gene, and the reason for the others is unknown. The sample yields fewer than 25,000 clones; less than 90% were counted once. Clones ranked in the top ten supply 30% to 35% of the sample. The sequenced sample was CD4+ or CD8+ T cells sorted from blood, obtained in a trial of the OX40 agonist ivuxolimab. All receptors derive from an adult with an advanced solid tumor such as melanoma, head and neck, liver or kidney cancer.

The chain employs TRBV7-2 and TRBJ2-2; no definite D call. V was trimmed by 5 bases and J by 2 bases, leaving 15 bases between them. CDR3 length: 16 residues. CDR1 and CDR2 from the germline V gene are SGHTA and FQGNSA. CDR3 nucleotides: TGTGCCAGCAGCCACGCTCGGGCCACTAACACCGGGGAGCTGTTTTTT. Translation gives CASSHARATNTGELFF.

V is TRBV5-1 and J is TRBJ2-7, with 9 bases lining up with TRBD1. The germline CDR1 and CDR2 sequences are SGHRS and YFSETQ. The CDR3 extends over 14 amino acids. The V and J ends lost 3 bases and 4 bases, in that order; junction bases with no gene match: 5. CDR3 in amino acids: CASSSGQGGYEQYF. CDR3 sequence (DNA): TGCGCCAGCAGCTCGGGACAGGGAGGATACGAGCAGTACTTC.

This sequence joins TRBV6-5 and TRBJ2-7, with D hard to call. With 7 bases removed from V and 1 base from J, the gap between germline ends came to 11 bases. The CDR3 consists of 13 residues. The germline CDR1 and CDR2 sequences are MNHEY and SVGAGI. In DNA, the CDR3 is TGTGCCAGCACTCCGGCTAGTTCCTACGAGCAGTACTTC. Amino acid sequence: CASTPASSYEQYF.

This chain links TRBV4-1 with TRBJ1-1; 11 bases match TRBD1. The length of the CDR3 is 17 residues. Germline V gene data show CDR1 as MGHRA and CDR2 as YSYEKL. J lost 10 bases, V lost 3 bases, and 16 bases had no gene match. This CDR3 is CASSQTPGTGGGDVAFF. CDR3 DNA: TGCGCCAGCAGCCAGACCCCCGGGACAGGGGGAGGGGATGTAGCTTTCTTT.

The rearrangement links TRBV20-1 to TRBJ1-1; unclear D gene. This CDR3 is built from 10 residues. Germline values: CDR1 DFQATT, CDR2 SNEGSKA (reference sequence). Trimming removed 8 bases from V and 8 bases from J, with 12 bases in between. This chain's CDR3 is CSPLGNEAFF. Here the CDR3 DNA reads TGCAGTCCCCTGGGCAACGAAGCTTTCTTT.

This clone was recorded once. This chain joins TRBV18 and TRBJ2-7; D is possibly TRBD1 or TRBD2 (7 bases each). Germline loops: CDR1 KGHSH, CDR2 LQKENI. Trimming shortened V by 3 bases and J by 6 bases, and 15 bases separated the two germline ends. The CDR3 sequence is 14 residues long. The DNA of the CDR3 is TGTGCCAGCTCACCCTTAGACAGGGAGGGCGAGCAGTACTTC. Amino acids: CASSPLDREGEQYF.

This rearrangement joins TRBV5-5 to TRBJ1-1, with D unclear. Trimming cost V 7 bases and J 0 bases, with 10 bases left between them. This CDR3 region has 13 residues. CDR1 and CDR2 from the germline V gene are SGHKS and YYEKEE (reference sequence). The CDR3 sequence: CASARGLNTEAFF. The CDR3 DNA sequence: TGTGCCAGCGCCCGCGGCCTGAACACTGAAGCTTTCTTT.

J is TRBJ2-7 and V is TRBV11-2; D may match TRBD1 or TRBD2 (5 bases each). The CDR3 consists of 18 residues. Germline CDR1 SGHAT, CDR2 FQNNGV. V shed 0 bases and J shed 0 bases, with 18 bases lying between them. CDR3: CASSLDWGEGPDSYEQYF. DNA of the CDR3: TGTGCCAGCAGCTTAGATTGGGGTGAGGGACCAGACTCCTACGAGCAGTACTTC.

V and J are TRBV5-4 and TRBJ2-5; perhaps TRBD1 as D (6 bases). This CDR3 region has 13 residues. Trimming shortened V by 7 bases and J by 0 bases, and 10 bases separated the two germline ends. The germline CDR1 and CDR2 sequences are SGHNT and YYREEE (reference sequence). The DNA for the CDR3 is TGTGCCAGCGGCCGGGACAACCAAGAGACCCAGTACTTC. This gives the protein CASGRDNQETQYF.

The chain is built from TRBV5-1 and TRBJ2-1; D is ambiguous. The V gene's germline CDR1 is SGHRS and CDR2 YFSETQ. The CDR3 totals 14 residues. The germline V and J ends were trimmed by 2 bases and 1 base, with 7 bases remaining between them. The CDR3 is CASSFVDSYNEQFF. CDR3 nucleotide sequence: TGCGCCAGCAGCTTTGTTGATTCCTACAATGAGCAGTTCTTC. The full variable domain, in which reference TRBV5-1 and TRBJ2-1 provide the parts outside the CDR3, is KAGVTQTPRYLIKTRGQQVTLSCSPISGHRSVSWYQQTPGQGLQFLFEYFSETQRNKGNFPGRFSGRQFSNSRSEMNVSTLELGDSALYLCASSFVDSYNEQFFGPGTRLTVL.

The chain recombines TRBV5-1 with TRBJ2-5; 8 bases are a match to TRBD2. The J segment lost 1 base and the V segment lost 1 base, leaving 3 bases of the junction unmatched. Germline V lookup: CDR1 SGHRS, CDR2 YFSETQ. The CDR3 is 15 amino acids. The CDR3 region has the DNA TGCGCCAGCAGCTTGCTGCGGGGGGCCCAAGAGACCCAGTACTTC. Its translation: CASSLLRGAQETQYF.

V is TRBV15 and J is TRBJ2-2; D is perhaps TRBD2 (6 bases). V shed 1 base and J shed 1 base, with 13 bases lying between them. Germline CDR1 LNHNV, CDR2 YYDKDF (reference sequence). The CDR3 length is 17 residues. The chain's CDR3 is CATSRAAGPQNTGELFF. CDR3 coding DNA: TGTGCCACCAGCAGAGCGGCGGGGCCGCAGAACACCGGGGAGCTGTTTTTT. The full variable domain, its missing parts supplied by reference TRBV15 and TRBJ2-2, is DAMVIQNPRYQVTQFGKPVTLSCSQTLNHNVMYWYQQKSSQAPKLLFHYYDKDFNNEADTPDNFQSRRPNTSFCFLDIRSPGLGDTAMYLCATSRAAGPQNTGELFFGEGSRLTVL.

This chain uses TRBV5-1 with TRBJ1-1; 10 positions match TRBD1. CDR3 length: 15 amino acids. From germline, CDR1 is SGHRS and CDR2 YFSETQ. The V gene end was trimmed by 4 bases and the J gene end by 3 bases; junction bases not matched to a gene: 6. The CDR3, as DNA: TGCGCCAGCAGCGACAGGGGGCCCTCCGACACTGAAGCTTTCTTT. Amino acid sequence: CASSDRGPSDTEAFF.

This clone has just a few counts. This rearrangement joins TRBV28 to TRBJ1-2; no definite D call. The V end lost 8 bases, the J end lost 6 bases, and 16 bases lay between the germline ends. The length of the CDR3 is 13 residues. From germline, CDR1 is MDHEN and CDR2 SYDVKM. CDR3 coding DNA: TGTGCCAGCGGGCGCAGGTTTTTTGATGGCTACACCTTC. Its protein is CASGRRFFDGYTF.